This T cell receptor beta chain originates from a study of T cells in lung cancer brain metastases. Study context: Most of the roughly 20 patients had smoked, with a median of 40 pack-years. Eighteen of the 20 patients had no interval therapy between resections. A median approximately 300 days separated primary and brain metastasis sampling.

This CDR3 has 13 amino acids. V lost 8 bases and J 2 bases, leaving 13 bases between the germline ends. Germline lookup yields CDR1 MNHEY and CDR2 SMNVEV (reference sequence). Measured with immunoSEQ multiplex PCR; TCRdb has only the in-frame clones, and not every one. The top ten hold 11% of the sample, which has some 3,000 clones, roughly 89% seen once. Study-wide points: Paired lesions shared few clones; most were lesion-specific (mean Morisita approximately 0.25).

For this clone: Its target is unknown.

The chain recombines TRBV27 with TRBJ2-7, with D tentatively TRBD2 (6 bases). The sample was tumor tissue from the primary lung tumor. The source is a man in his 60s with non-small cell lung cancer. CDR3 protein: CASRGTGTYEQYF. CDR3 sequence (DNA): TGTGCCAGCCGCGGGACGGGGACCTACGAGCAGTACTTC.